These 22 T cell receptor beta chains originate from one sample sequenced in a study of T cell repertoires in cytomegalovirus infection. TCRdb itself ran the reads through MiXCR, one entry per CDR3 protein. This sample has approximately 550,000 distinct CDR3 sequences, with 16% found just once. The material sequenced was CD8+ T cells from PBMCs. These receptors were taken from a human donor in good health (CMV status not recorded). Some clones in this sample may be carry-over from other donors' samples.

The table lists this clonotype with a few counts. This sequence joins TRBV25-1 and TRBJ1-3; D perhaps matches TRBD1 (5 bases). Trimming pared 8 bases from V and 1 base from J, leaving 15 bases between. The germline CDR1 and CDR2 sequences are MGHDK and SYGVNS. This CDR3 is 15 amino acids long. The CDR3 nucleotides are TGTGCCAGCTTGTCAGGGACGGCATCTGGAAACACCATATATTTT. As protein: CASLSGTASGNTIYF.

This clonotype was seen ten or more times. The CDR3 here is CASSFVLAPPNNEQFF. CDR3 sequence (DNA): TGTGCCAGCAGCTTCGTCTTAGCCCCTCCTAACAATGAGCAGTTCTTC. This chain joins TRBV7-9 and TRBJ2-1, with D hard to call. Germline values: CDR1 SEHNR, CDR2 FQNEAQ (reference sequence). Trimming removed 3 bases from V and 5 bases from J, with 17 bases in between. There are 16 residues in the CDR3.

The chain carries TRBV27 and TRBJ2-1; the D is unclear. The length of the CDR3 is 14 residues. Trimming took 2 bases from V and 8 from J, leaving 13 bases between them. Germline V gives CDR1 MNHEY, CDR2 SMNVEV (reference sequence). The CDR3 DNA reads TGTGCCAGCAGTTTAGGCCGCCCTACAGATGAGCAGTTCTTC. Protein product: CASSLGRPTDEQFF.

This clonotype came up a few times. The V and J genes are TRBV20-1 and TRBJ2-7, with TRBD2 matching 8 bases. V gave up 4 bases and J gave up 0 bases; unmatched junction bases: 2. Germline CDR1 reads DFQATT; CDR2 reads SNEGSKA (reference sequence). CDR3 length equals 13 residues. The CDR3 DNA reads TGCAGTGCTACCGGGACTAGCTCCTACGAGCAGTACTTC. Its translation is CSATGTSSYEQYF.

The rearrangement links TRBV20-1 to TRBJ2-2; TRBD2 aligns across 9 bases. Trimming took 1 base from V and 0 from J; bases not matched to a gene: 18. The CDR3 consists of 21 residues. Germline CDR1 DFQATT, CDR2 SNEGSKA (reference sequence). The chain's CDR3 is CSARAHPVWLAGHANTGELFF. Written as DNA, the CDR3 is TGCAGTGCTAGAGCCCATCCGGTATGGCTAGCGGGACACGCGAACACCGGGGAGCTGTTTTTT.

The CDR3 coding sequence is TGTGCCACCAGCAGAGTCGGGGTTTTGGGAAATGAGCAGTTCTTC. Amino acid sequence: CATSRVGVLGNEQFF. V is TRBV15 and J is TRBJ2-1, with D perhaps TRBD2 (5 bases). V lost 1 base, J lost 7 bases, and 14 bases lay in between. This CDR3 region has 15 residues. In germline, CDR1 is LNHNV, CDR2 YYDKDF (reference sequence).

This clonotype was seen a handful of times. V and J are TRBV19 and TRBJ1-2; D gene ambiguous. V lost 4 bases to trimming and J lost 0 bases, with 9 bases between them. This CDR3 is built from 14 residues. CDR1 and CDR2 from the germline V gene are LNHDA and SQIVND (reference sequence). The chain's CDR3 is CASSRNSPNYGYTF. In DNA form, the CDR3 reads TGTGCCAGTAGTAGGAACAGCCCTAACTATGGCTACACCTTC. The variable domain in full, completed from reference TRBV19 and TRBJ1-2, reads DGGITQSPKYLFRKEGQNVTLSCEQNLNHDAMYWYRQDPGQGLRLIYYSQIVNDFQKGDIAEGYSVSREKKESFPLTVTSAQKNPTAFYLCASSRNSPNYGYTFGSGTRLTVV.

This clonotype was found many times. This sequence joins TRBV6-1 and TRBJ2-7, with TRBD2 matching 8 bases. The V gene end was trimmed by 8 bases and the J gene end by 3 bases; junction bases not matched to a gene: 6. Germline V gives CDR1 MNHNS, CDR2 SASEGT. The length of the CDR3 is 13 residues. The CDR3 loop is CASGGLAVYEQYF. The CDR3 nucleotides read TGTGCCAGCGGCGGACTAGCCGTCTACGAGCAGTACTTC.

Note on this clonotype: A much larger clone sits a single nucleotide away, making a read error possible. The chain couples TRBV6-6 to TRBJ2-7; weak D call: TRBD2 (6 bases). CDR3 size: 13 residues. V lost 7 bases, J lost 5 bases, and 15 bases lay in between. CDR1 MNHNY and CDR2 SVGAGI come from the germline V gene (reference sequence). The CDR3 loop reads CASNLGGNDEQYF. As DNA, the CDR3 is TGTGCCAGCAACCTCGGAGGGAACGACGAGCAGTACTTC.

This clonotype has a count of ten or more. The chain recombines TRBV2 with TRBJ2-1; TRBD1 might be the D (5 bases). The CDR3 runs to 16 residues. Trimming left V 0 bases short and J 4 bases short, with 13 bases between. Germline V gene data show CDR1 as SNHLY and CDR2 as FYNNEI. DNA of the CDR3: TGTGCCAGCAGTGAAGCGCTAGTAGGGGTGTACAATGAGCAGTTCTTC. It encodes CASSEALVGVYNEQFF. The full variable domain, completed using reference TRBV2 and TRBJ2-1, is EPEVTQTPSHQVTQMGQEVILRCVPISNHLYFYWYRQILGQKVEFLVSFYNNEISEKSEIFDDQFSVERPDGSNFTLKIRSTKLEDSAMYFCASSEALVGVYNEQFFGPGTRLTVL.

This clonotype was counted many times. The genes are TRBV11-2 and TRBJ2-1; D is unresolved. Between the trimmed V and J ends, which lost 7 bases and 0 bases, there was a span of 19 bases. The CDR3 loop spans 17 amino acids. Germline CDR1 SGHAT, CDR2 FQNNGV. CDR3 in amino acids: CASKVWVAIDSYNEQFF. CDR3 DNA: TGTGCCAGCAAGGTATGGGTAGCCATAGACTCCTACAATGAGCAGTTCTTC.

This chain connects TRBV3-1 to TRBJ1-1; TRBD1 matches at 8 bases. The CDR3 is 15 amino acids. The J segment lost 5 bases and the V segment lost 3 bases, leaving 8 bases of the junction unmatched. CDR1 and CDR2 (germline): LGHDT, YNNKEL (reference sequence). The CDR3 nucleotides are TGTGCCAGCAGCCAGGACTGGACAGGGCTAACTGAAGCTTTCTTT. It codes for CASSQDWTGLTEAFF.

A remark on this clonotype: A much larger clone sits a single nucleotide away, making a read error possible. The chain recombines TRBV12-3 or TRBV12-4 with TRBJ1-1, with no clear D. There are 17 residues in the CDR3. The CDR3 sequence: CPSSLVGQALMNTEAFF. The DNA for the CDR3 is TGTCCCAGCAGTTTAGTGGGTCAGGCCCTCATGAACACTGAAGCTTTCTTT.

This clonotype showed up many times. The gene calls are TRBV7-8 and TRBJ2-7; D is uncertain. The CDR3 sequence is 14 residues long. Germline V gene lookup returns CDR1 SGHVS and CDR2 FQNEAQ. V was cut by 1 base and J by 0 bases, with 7 bases left in between. CDR3 bases: TGTGCCAGCAGCTTAGGCAGCGTCTCCTACGAGCAGTACTTC. It codes for CASSLGSVSYEQYF.

In this sample, this clonotype turned up many times. The chain combines TRBV7-2 with TRBJ2-6, with a possible D match to TRBD1 (6 bases). From germline, CDR1 is SGHTA and CDR2 FQGNSA. There are 17 residues in the CDR3. Trimming removed 1 base from V and 0 bases from J, with 10 bases in between. CDR3 region: CASSLGGQLSGANVLTF. In DNA form, the CDR3 reads TGTGCCAGCAGCTTAGGGGGGCAGCTCTCTGGGGCCAACGTCCTGACTTTC.

V is TRBV14 and J is TRBJ2-3, with a tentative D call TRBD1 (6 bases). Trimming left V 0 bases short and J 3 bases short, with 10 bases between. The CDR3 extends over 15 amino acids. The germline CDR1 and CDR2 sequences are SGHDN and FVKESK. The CDR3 loop reads CASSQEYRVTDTQYF. The CDR3 DNA reads TGTGCCAGCAGCCAAGAATACAGGGTGACAGATACGCAGTATTTT.

This clonotype was seen at least ten times. The chain is built from TRBV6-5 and TRBJ2-7; D is possibly TRBD2 (6 bases). The CDR3 consists of 14 residues. The V gene's germline CDR1 is MNHEY and CDR2 SVGAGI. Trimming cost V 1 base and J 2 bases, with 9 bases left between them. CDR3 coding DNA: TGTGCCAGCAGTTACTTTTCTAGCGCCTACGAGCAGTACTTC. It yields the protein CASSYFSSAYEQYF.

The CDR3 loop reads CASSFPGRNNSPLHF. For the CDR3, the DNA is TGTGCCAGCAGCTTTCCGGGACGGAATAATTCACCCCTCCACTTT. The gene calls are TRBV7-9 and TRBJ1-6; a weak D match, TRBD1 (5 bases). With 3 bases removed from V and 5 bases from J, the gap between germline ends came to 11 bases. This CDR3 comprises 15 residues. In germline, CDR1 is SEHNR, CDR2 FQNEAQ (reference sequence).

V and J are TRBV15 and TRBJ2-7, with TRBD2 matching over 7 bases. V trimming: 0 bases; J trimming: 1 base; junction bases outside the gene matches: 6. From germline, CDR1 is LNHNV and CDR2 YYDKDF (reference sequence). CDR3 length equals 16 residues. The CDR3 nucleotides read TGTGCCACCAGCAGAGATAGCCTAGCGGATTCCTACGAGCAGTACTTC. Amino acids: CATSRDSLADSYEQYF. The variable domain in full, completed from reference TRBV15 and TRBJ2-7, reads DAMVIQNPRYQVTQFGKPVTLSCSQTLNHNVMYWYQQKSSQAPKLLFHYYDKDFNNEADTPDNFQSRRPNTSFCFLDIRSPGLGDTAMYLCATSRDSLADSYEQYFGPGTRLTVT.

This clonotype occurred a few times. The genes are TRBV27 and TRBJ1-2, with 9 bases matching TRBD1. J lost 3 bases, V lost 5 bases, and 7 bases had no gene match. CDR1 is MNHEY, CDR2 SMNVEV, per germline (reference sequence). CDR3 size: 15 residues. This chain's CDR3 is CASSDQTGGYYGYTF. The CDR3 DNA reads as TGTGCCAGCAGTGACCAGACAGGGGGGTACTATGGCTACACCTTC.

This clonotype has only a few counts. The V and J genes are TRBV3-1 and TRBJ2-5; 8 bases line up with TRBD1. V gave up 5 bases and J gave up 5 bases; unmatched junction bases: 4. The germline V gene has CDR1 LGHDT and CDR2 YNNKEL (reference sequence). This CDR3 spans 13 amino acids. CDR3 region: CASSRTGMETQYF. CDR3 DNA: TGTGCCAGCAGCAGGACAGGGATGGAGACCCAGTACTTC.

This clonotype has at least ten counts. The J gene is TRBJ2-3, the V gene TRBV28; D is uncertain. The CDR3 spans 14 residues. CDR1 is MDHEN, CDR2 SYDVKM, per germline. Trimming removed 3 bases from V and 6 bases from J, with 13 bases in between. The CDR3 loop is CASSFPAEVDTQYF. DNA of the CDR3: TGTGCCAGCAGTTTCCCAGCTGAGGTGGATACGCAGTATTTT.